This entry describes one TCR beta chain. Here immunoSEQ multiplex PCR was the method, and the copy in TCRdb shows in-frame clones only, minus some. The sample has more than 85,000 clones, about nine tenths seen once. This sample stems from a study of blood T cell repertoires in COVID-19. On the study more broadly: Samples representing acute and convalescent COVID-19 were sourced from the United States, Italy and Spain.

Seattle cases were enrolled at active infection and followed longitudinally. This clonotype originated in a woman in her forties or fifties with COVID-19, enrolled during active disease. Specimen: peripheral blood.

DNA of the CDR3: TGTGCCACCAGCAGACCGGGACAGGGGTCCTCCTACGAGCAGTACTTC. This gives the protein CATSRPGQGSSYEQYF. This chain joins TRBV15 and TRBJ2-7, with 10 bases identical to TRBD1. This CDR3 comprises 16 residues. V lost 2 bases and J lost 0; bases outside the gene matches: 4. Per the germline V gene, CDR1 is LNHNV and CDR2 is YYDKDF (reference sequence).